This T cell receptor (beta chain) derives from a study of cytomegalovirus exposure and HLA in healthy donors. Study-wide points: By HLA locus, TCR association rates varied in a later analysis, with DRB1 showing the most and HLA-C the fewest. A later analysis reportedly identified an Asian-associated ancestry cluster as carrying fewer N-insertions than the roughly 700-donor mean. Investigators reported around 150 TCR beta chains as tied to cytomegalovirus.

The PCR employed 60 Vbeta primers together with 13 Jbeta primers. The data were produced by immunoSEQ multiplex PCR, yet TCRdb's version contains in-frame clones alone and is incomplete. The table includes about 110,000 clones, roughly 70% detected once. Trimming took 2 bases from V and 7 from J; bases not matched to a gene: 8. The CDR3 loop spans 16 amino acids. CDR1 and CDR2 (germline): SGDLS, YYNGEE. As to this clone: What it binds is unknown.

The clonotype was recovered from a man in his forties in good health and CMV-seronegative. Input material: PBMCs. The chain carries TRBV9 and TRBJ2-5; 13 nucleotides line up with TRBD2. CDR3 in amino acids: CASSVHTSGGAGTQYF. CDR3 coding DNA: TGTGCCAGCAGCGTCCACACTAGCGGGGGGGCAGGGACCCAGTACTTC.